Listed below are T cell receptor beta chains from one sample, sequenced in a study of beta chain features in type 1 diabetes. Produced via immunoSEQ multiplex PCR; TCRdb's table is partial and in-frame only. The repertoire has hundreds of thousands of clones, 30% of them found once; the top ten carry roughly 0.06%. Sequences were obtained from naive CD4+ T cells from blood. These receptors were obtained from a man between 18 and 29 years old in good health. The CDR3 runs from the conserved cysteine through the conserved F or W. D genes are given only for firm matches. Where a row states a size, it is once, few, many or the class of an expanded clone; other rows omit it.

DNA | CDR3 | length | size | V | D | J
TGTGCCAGCAGCCACAGGGGCGCGGGGAGTAATGAGCAGTTCTTC | CASSHRGAGSNEQFF | 15 | NA | TRBV11-3 | NA | TRBJ2-1
TGTGCCAGCAGTGACTCGCCAGGGGGCTCCTACGAGCAGTACTTC | CASSDSPGGSYEQYF | 15 | NA | TRBV6-4 | TRBD1 | TRBJ2-7
TGTGCCATCAGTGCTCAGGCGGATACGCAGTATTTT | CAISAQADTQYF | 12 | few | TRBV10-3 | NA | TRBJ2-3
TGTGCCAGCCGACAGGGAGGTGAAGCTTTCTTT | CASRQGGEAFF | 11 | NA | TRBV6-5 | TRBD1 | TRBJ1-1
TGCGCCAGCAGCTTGGGAGGAGTGTTTAGCACAGATACGCAGTATTTT | CASSLGGVFSTDTQYF | 16 | few | TRBV5-1 | NA | TRBJ2-3
TGCAGCGTTTGGCAGGGACAGGGGATCGACTATGGCTACACCTTC | CSVWQGQGIDYGYTF | 15 | few | TRBV29-1 | TRBD1 | TRBJ1-2
TGCAGCGCCAAAGGACGCCTAGCCAAAAACATTCAGTACTTC | CSAKGRLAKNIQYF | 14 | NA | TRBV29-1 | NA | TRBJ2-4
TGTGCCTGGAGATTGGGCGCCTCCTACGAGCAGTACTTC | CAWRLGASYEQYF | 13 | once | TRBV30 | NA | TRBJ2-7
TGTGCCAGCAGCTCCCTAGCGGGAGGGCCCTATGAGCAGTTCTTC | CASSSLAGGPYEQFF | 15 | few | TRBV7-2 | TRBD2 | TRBJ2-1
TGTGCCAGCAGGAGAGATTCGGACTACAATGAGCAGTTCTTC | CASRRDSDYNEQFF | 14 | NA | TRBV6-5 | NA | TRBJ2-1
TGCGCCAGCAGTCAGGGGCTCGGAAACACCATATATTTT | CASSQGLGNTIYF | 13 | few | TRBV23-1 | NA | TRBJ1-3
TGCAGCGGTTTAGCGGGAGGCTTATACAATGAGCAGTTCTTC | CSGLAGGLYNEQFF | 14 | NA | TRBV29-1 | TRBD2 | TRBJ2-1
TGTGCCAGCAGCCGTCAGTCTGGGGCCAACGTCCTGACTTTC | CASSRQSGANVLTF | 14 | NA | TRBV14 | NA | TRBJ2-6
TGTGCCAGCAGTTTATGGTCTAGCGGAGGGGGTACAGATACGCAGTATTTT | CASSLWSSGGGTDTQYF | 17 | NA | TRBV28 | NA | TRBJ2-3
TGCGCCAGCAGCGAGGACCAAGAGACCCAGTACTTC | CASSEDQETQYF | 12 | NA | TRBV5-1 | NA | TRBJ2-5
TGTGCCTGGAGTAGGACCCAGGGTGGGCAGCCCCAGCATTTT | CAWSRTQGGQPQHF | 14 | few | TRBV30 | NA | TRBJ1-5
TGTGCCAGCAGCTTAGGTGCCAGGACAGATACGCAGTATTTT | CASSLGARTDTQYF | 14 | once | TRBV7-9 | NA | TRBJ2-3
TGTGCCTGGAGAGGAGGTCCTAACTATGGCTACACCTTC | CAWRGGPNYGYTF | 13 | few | TRBV30 | NA | TRBJ1-2
TGTGCCAGCAGCGTAGGACACCACGAAGAGACCCAGTACTTC | CASSVGHHEETQYF | 14 | few | TRBV9 | NA | TRBJ2-5
TGTGCCAGCAGCCCCTGGACTAGCTACAATGAGCAGTTCTTC | CASSPWTSYNEQFF | 14 | few | TRBV11-1 | TRBD2 | TRBJ2-1
TGTGCCTGGTCCCTGGGCTCGGGGCAGTTCTTC | CAWSLGSGQFF | 11 | few | TRBV30 | NA | TRBJ2-1
TGCAGCGCCTCACAGGGGAGGGAGAACACTGAAGCTTTCTTT | CSASQGRENTEAFF | 14 | few | TRBV29-1 | TRBD1 | TRBJ1-1
TGTGCCTGGAGTCCTCCGATCAGGCCCATTCAGTACTTC | CAWSPPIRPIQYF | 13 | NA | TRBV30 | NA | TRBJ2-4
TGCAGCGCGAACAGGGAAGGTTTCACCACCGGGGAGCTGTTTTTT | CSANREGFTTGELFF | 15 | few | TRBV29-1 | NA | TRBJ2-2
TGTGCCATCAGTGGGACTAGCGGTGCCTACGAGCAGTACTTC | CAISGTSGAYEQYF | 14 | NA | TRBV10-3 | TRBD2 | TRBJ2-7
TGCGCCAGCAGTCGTCGAGAGGGGGTGGAAGAGGAGCAGTTCTTC | CASSRREGVEEEQFF | 15 | NA | TRBV23-1 | NA | TRBJ2-1
TGCAGTGCTAGGGCCGCCTACGAGCAGTACTTC | CSARAAYEQYF | 11 | few | TRBV20-1 | NA | TRBJ2-7
TGTGCCAGCAGTTTGACAGGGAGCTCCTACGAGCAGTACTTC | CASSLTGSSYEQYF | 14 | few | TRBV6-5 | TRBD1 | TRBJ2-7
TGTGCCAGCAAGGGTAAGGACAGGGAGATGAATGAGCAGTTCTTC | CASKGKDREMNEQFF | 15 | few | TRBV27 | TRBD1 | TRBJ2-1
TGTGCCAGCAGTAAGACTAGCGGTTGGCAGTTCTTC | CASSKTSGWQFF | 12 | NA | TRBV27 | TRBD2 | TRBJ2-1
TGTGCCAGCAGCTTTACAGGGGGCGGGGAGCCCCAGCATTTT | CASSFTGGGEPQHF | 14 | few | TRBV7-2 | TRBD1 | TRBJ1-5
TGTGCCAGCAGCTCAAGACAGGGAAGTCAACTGTTTTTT | CASSSRQGSQLFF | 13 | few | TRBV7-3 | TRBD1 | TRBJ1-4
TGTGCCAGCAGTTTAGACTTCTACAATGAGCAGTTCTTC | CASSLDFYNEQFF | 13 | few | TRBV27 | NA | TRBJ2-1
TGTGCCAGCTCCCAGGACAGGGACGTTAGCGAGCAGTACTTC | CASSQDRDVSEQYF | 14 | NA | TRBV18 | TRBD1 | TRBJ2-7
TGTGCCAGCAGCCCATGGAACAATGAGCAGTTCTTC | CASSPWNNEQFF | 12 | few | TRBV9 | NA | TRBJ2-1
TGTGCCAGCAGATTCGGACAGGGTGCTCAGGATACGCAGTATTTT | CASRFGQGAQDTQYF | 15 | NA | TRBV7-2 | TRBD1 | TRBJ2-3
TGTGCCAGCAGCTTATTGGCGGGAGCAGGCTACAATGAGCAGTTCTTC | CASSLLAGAGYNEQFF | 16 | NA | TRBV7-2 | TRBD2 | TRBJ2-1
TGTGCCAGCAGTCCACACGGGACAGGGAACTACAATGAGCAGTTCTTC | CASSPHGTGNYNEQFF | 16 | few | TRBV27 | TRBD1 | TRBJ2-1
TGCAGCGCCCTGGGACAGGGGGACGCAGATACGCAGTATTTT | CSALGQGDADTQYF | 14 | few | TRBV29-1 | TRBD1 | TRBJ2-3
TGTGCAACGATCCGAAGGGACAGGACGAACACTGAAGCTTTCTTT | CATIRRDRTNTEAFF | 15 | NA | TRBV30 | TRBD1 | TRBJ1-1
TGTGCCAGCAGGGAGACTGGCACAGATACGCAGTATTTT | CASRETGTDTQYF | 13 | NA | TRBV6-5 | NA | TRBJ2-3
TGTGCCAGCAGCGTAGCCCCTAGCGGGGGGGAGCAGTACTTC | CASSVAPSGGEQYF | 14 | NA | TRBV9 | TRBD2 | TRBJ2-7
TGTGCCAGCAGTTACTCGATTTCCGGGGACACTGAAGCTTTCTTT | CASSYSISGDTEAFF | 15 | NA | TRBV6-6 | NA | TRBJ1-1
TGTGCCAGCAGCGGTGGGACTAGCGGTACCTACGAGCAGTACTTC | CASSGGTSGTYEQYF | 15 | NA | TRBV7-2 | TRBD2 | TRBJ2-7
TGTGCCAGCAGCTTGATGGGGCCAGAGACCCAGTACTTC | CASSLMGPETQYF | 13 | NA | TRBV5-4 | NA | TRBJ2-5
TGCGCCAGCAGCTTGACAGGAGAGACCCAGTACTTC | CASSLTGETQYF | 12 | few | TRBV5-1 | NA | TRBJ2-5
TGTGCCAGCAGCCGGACACCTTCCTACGAGCAGTACTTC | CASSRTPSYEQYF | 13 | NA | TRBV7-2 | NA | TRBJ2-7
TGTGCCAGCAGTGTAGCGGGAAGCTCCTACAATGAGCAGTTCTTC | CASSVAGSSYNEQFF | 15 | NA | TRBV28 | TRBD2 | TRBJ2-1
TGTGCTAGCAGCCTTAGCGGGAGATACAATGAGCAGTTCTTC | CASSLSGRYNEQFF | 14 | NA | TRBV7-7 | TRBD2 | TRBJ2-1
TGTGCCTCCTCCACCGGCAATCAGCCCCAGCATTTT | CASSTGNQPQHF | 12 | few | TRBV30 | NA | TRBJ1-5
TGCGCCAGCAGCTTGGACCTGTCCTACAATGAGCAGTTCTTC | CASSLDLSYNEQFF | 14 | NA | TRBV5-1 | NA | TRBJ2-1
TGCAGCGTTGATAATAATGAGCAGTTCTTC | CSVDNNEQFF | 10 | few | TRBV29-1 | NA | TRBJ2-1
TGTGCCAGCAGCCGGTACAATGAGCAGTTCTTC | CASSRYNEQFF | 11 | NA | TRBV28 | NA | TRBJ2-1
TGCAGCGTTGACGAATTGGGCACAGATACGCAGTATTTT | CSVDELGTDTQYF | 13 | few | TRBV29-1 | NA | TRBJ2-3